These 11 T cell receptor beta chains originate from one sample sequenced in a study of blood T cell repertoires in COVID-19. Clones were sequenced by immunoSEQ multiplex PCR, and TCRdb holds only the in-frame ones, with some missing. Of fewer than 300,000 clones listed, around 88% were seen once; the top ten hold around 10%. Sequencing was done on a sample of PBMCs or T cells enriched from blood (not recorded which). These receptors were obtained from a man aged 40-49 years who had recovered from COVID-19.

The chain uses TRBV4-2 and TRBJ1-1, with D unclear. The CDR3 consists of 14 residues. Germline-derived CDR1 and CDR2 are LGHNA and YNFKEQ. With 5 bases removed from V and 3 bases from J, the gap between germline ends came to 13 bases. The CDR3 here is CASSYGRGDTEAFF. CDR3 DNA sequence: TGTGCCAGCAGCTACGGGCGCGGGGACACTGAAGCTTTCTTT.

The V call is TRBV19, the J call TRBJ1-5, with 10 positions matching TRBD1. V dropped 7 bases and J dropped 5; count of bases not matched to a gene: 5. Per the germline V gene, CDR1 is LNHDA and CDR2 is SQIVND (reference sequence). CDR3 length: 14 amino acids. As DNA, the CDR3 is TGTGCCAGTACTGACAGGGGGCTGTATCAGCCCCAGCATTTT. It specifies CASTDRGLYQPQHF.

The rearrangement uses TRBV5-1 and TRBJ2-7; the D gene is possibly TRBD1 (6 bases). This CDR3 has 17 residues. With 4 bases removed from V and 0 bases from J, the gap between germline ends came to 20 bases. CDR1 is SGHRS and CDR2 is YFSETQ in the germline V gene. CDR3 loop: CASSPLGRQVSSYEQYF. The DNA of the CDR3 is TGCGCCAGCAGCCCCTTAGGACGACAGGTTAGCTCCTACGAGCAGTACTTC.

The V and J genes are TRBV10-2 and TRBJ2-2; tentatively, D is TRBD2 (6 bases). V gave up 6 bases and J gave up 6 bases, with 23 bases separating them. Germline V gene lookup returns CDR1 WSHSY and CDR2 SAAADI. The CDR3 is made up of 17 amino acids. The CDR3 bases are TGCGCCAGCAGAGGAGAAGGGGCGGAGGGCTTGGCCGGGGAGCTGTTTTTT. Translation: CASRGEGAEGLAGELFF.

The CDR3 protein is CATSRDKPSGAYEQYF. In DNA form, the CDR3 reads TGTGCCACCAGCAGAGATAAGCCTAGCGGGGCCTACGAGCAGTACTTC. The chain uses TRBV15 and TRBJ2-7; TRBD2 aligns across 9 bases. Unmatched junction bases numbered 5, after V lost 0 bases and J lost 2 bases. The CDR3 extends over 16 amino acids. The germline CDR1 and CDR2 sequences are LNHNV and YYDKDF (reference sequence). The variable domain in full, completed from reference TRBV15 and TRBJ2-7, reads DAMVIQNPRYQVTQFGKPVTLSCSQTLNHNVMYWYQQKSSQAPKLLFHYYDKDFNNEADTPDNFQSRRPNTSFCFLDIRSPGLGDTAMYLCATSRDKPSGAYEQYFGPGTRLTVT.

V and J are TRBV11-2 and TRBJ2-1, with 8 bases fitting TRBD2. Germline values: CDR1 SGHAT, CDR2 FQNNGV. The CDR3 consists of 18 residues. J was trimmed by 8 bases and V by 1 base; bases with no gene match: 16. CDR3 sequence reads: CASSLGRPSSGRWYEQFF. CDR3 DNA sequence: TGTGCCAGCAGCTTAGGGAGGCCGTCTAGCGGGCGGTGGTATGAGCAGTTCTTC.

The rearrangement links TRBV5-1 to TRBJ1-1; D gene uncertain. The length of the CDR3 is 14 residues. V shed 0 bases and J shed 4 bases, with 10 bases lying between them. Per germline, CDR1 SGHRS and CDR2 YFSETQ. The CDR3 DNA follows: TGCGCCAGCAGCTTGGCGGGGAGAATCACTGAAGCTTTCTTT. This sequence encodes CASSLAGRITEAFF.

This clone was detected only once. V usage is TRBV19 and J usage is TRBJ2-5; 9 positions agree with TRBD2. The germline V gene has CDR1 LNHDA and CDR2 SQIVND (reference sequence). The ends lost 5 bases at V and 4 bases at J; junction bases unmatched: 8. There are 15 residues in the CDR3. The CDR3 protein is CASSGRRGGGETQYF. The CDR3 nucleotides read TGTGCCAGTAGTGGGCGGCGGGGGGGTGGAGAGACCCAGTACTTC.

In DNA, the CDR3 is TGTGCCAGCAGCCAAGACATTGGGACAGGTCAAGAGACCCAGTACTTC. It yields the protein CASSQDIGTGQETQYF. This chain joins TRBV3-1 (or the pseudogene TRBV3-2) and TRBJ2-5, with 8 nucleotides matching TRBD1. There are 16 residues in the CDR3. The junction had 5 bases not matched to a gene; V was cut back by 0 bases and J by 2 bases. Germline CDR1 is LGHDT and CDR2 is YNNKEL (reference sequence).

The gene calls are TRBV5-6 and TRBJ2-3, with 11 nucleotides matching TRBD2. CDR3 length equals 18 residues. V was pared by 4 bases and J by 0 bases, with 10 bases of the junction left unmatched. CDR1 and CDR2 from the germline V gene are SGHDT and YYEEEE. This CDR3 reads CASSPGTSGFSSTDTQYF. The CDR3 DNA reads as TGTGCCAGCAGCCCGGGGACTAGCGGATTCTCTAGCACAGATACGCAGTATTTT.

The chain carries TRBV5-1 and TRBJ2-3, with D possibly being TRBD2 (6 bases). The V end was cut by 4 bases, the J end by 0 bases, with 12 bases between. The CDR3 totals 15 residues. Germline assignment: CDR1 SGHRS and CDR2 YFSETQ. CDR3 amino acids: CASSPGDSSTDTQYF. The CDR3 DNA reads TGCGCCAGCAGCCCGGGGGATTCTAGCACAGATACGCAGTATTTT.